Listed here are 28 T cell receptor beta chains from one sample, sequenced in a study of T cells in Graves' hyperthyroidism and ophthalmopathy. Amplification of TCR beta CDR3 regions used RNA as the template. A first-round RT-PCR of the TCR CDR3 used the HTBI primer set. TCRdb itself ran the multiplex PCR reads through MiXCR, one entry per CDR3 protein. The sample lists fewer than 600,000 distinct CDR3 sequences, roughly an eighth occurring once. The sample taken for sequencing was blood. The receptor source for this set is a woman aged 18-29 years with Graves' hyperthyroidism.

This clonotype was picked up many times. This chain joins TRBV2 and TRBJ1-1; 11 bases match TRBD1. V was pared by 6 bases and J by 7 bases, with 4 bases of the junction left unmatched. Germline V lookup: CDR1 SNHLY, CDR2 FYNNEI. There are 13 residues in the CDR3. The CDR3 DNA is TGTGCCAGCAGGGACAGGGGGCGCGTTGAAGCTTTCTTT. It specifies CASRDRGRVEAFF.

This chain uses TRBV20-1 with TRBJ2-7, with 7 bases that match TRBD2. Germline V gene sequence: CDR1 DFQATT, CDR2 SNEGSKA (reference sequence). This CDR3 spans 14 amino acids. V trimming: 1 base; J trimming: 6 bases; junction bases outside the gene matches: 9. The CDR3 region is CSARVSLADFEQYF. The CDR3 DNA reads as TGCAGTGCTAGAGTCTCCCTAGCGGACTTCGAGCAGTACTTC.

This clonotype was recorded at least ten times. This sequence joins TRBV6-1 and TRBJ2-5, with 11 bases that match TRBD2. Germline V lookup: CDR1 MNHNS, CDR2 SASEGT. The J segment lost 0 bases and the V segment lost 5 bases, leaving 5 bases of the junction unmatched. The CDR3 spans 16 residues. CDR3 sequence: CASSYASGRHQETQYF. The CDR3 DNA reads as TGTGCCAGCAGTTACGCTAGCGGGAGGCACCAAGAGACCCAGTACTTC.

This clonotype has a handful of counts. The chain employs TRBV29-1 and TRBJ1-1, with D hard to call. Germline V gene lookup returns CDR1 SQVTM and CDR2 ANQGSEA. V gave up 4 bases and J gave up 9 bases, with 12 bases separating them. This CDR3 contains 11 residues. Here the CDR3 reads CSVAAGLQAFF. The CDR3 DNA reads TGCAGCGTTGCGGCAGGACTCCAAGCTTTCTTT.

This chain uses TRBV6-5 with TRBJ2-3; possible D gene TRBD2, 6 bases. Trimming left V 0 bases short and J 8 bases short, with 15 bases between. Germline V CDR1 and CDR2: MNHEY, SVGAGI. The CDR3 covers 15 residues. The DNA of the CDR3 is TGTGCCAGCAGTTACTCGTTAGACTGGGAGGTTACGCAGTATTTT. It encodes CASSYSLDWEVTQYF.

This clonotype was counted a few times. As DNA, the CDR3 is TGCAGTGCTAGAGCTACAGGGTCCGGACTAGCGAACTACAATGAGCAGTTCTTC. It codes for CSARATGSGLANYNEQFF. This rearrangement joins TRBV20-1 to TRBJ2-1, with TRBD2 matching over 9 bases. Trimming cost V 1 base and J 3 bases; bases outside gene matches: 13. The CDR3 spans 18 residues. Germline CDR1 and CDR2: DFQATT and SNEGSKA (reference sequence).

This clonotype was seen at least ten times. The V and J genes are TRBV5-1 and TRBJ2-6; no reliable D call. V dropped 4 bases and J dropped 2 bases, with 1 base sitting between them. Germline CDR1 and CDR2: SGHRS and YFSETQ. CDR3 length: 12 residues. The DNA of the CDR3 is TGCGCCAGCAGCCCTGGGGCCAACGTCCTGACTTTC. Protein sequence: CASSPGANVLTF.

This clonotype occurred many times. The rearrangement joins TRBV20-1 to TRBJ2-1; maybe TRBD1 (6 bases). CDR3 length: 14 residues. CDR1 DFQATT and CDR2 SNEGSKA come from the germline V gene (reference sequence). Trimming took off 6 bases at V and 2 bases at J, with 14 bases between the two ends. The CDR3 loop is CSAITGWTYNEQFF. In DNA, the CDR3 is TGCAGTGCAATAACAGGGTGGACCTACAATGAGCAGTTCTTC.

V and J are TRBV11-2 and TRBJ2-5, with 8 bases identical to TRBD1. This CDR3 has 16 amino acids. In germline, CDR1 is SGHAT, CDR2 FQNNGV. J gave up 5 bases and V 1 base, and 9 bases lay outside the gene matches. The CDR3, as DNA: TGTGCCAGCAGCTTAGGGGCAGGGGGCCTAGGGGAGACCCAGTACTTC. Protein sequence: CASSLGAGGLGETQYF.

In this sample, this clonotype turned up a few times. The genes are TRBV20-1 and TRBJ1-4; 10 bases fit TRBD1. CDR3 length: 19 residues. V shed 1 base, J shed 0 bases, and the junction held 11 bases outside the gene matches. Germline lookup yields CDR1 DFQATT and CDR2 SNEGSKA (reference sequence). CDR3 region: CSARVWDRGQFATNEKLFF. The CDR3 nucleotides read TGCAGTGCTAGAGTTTGGGACAGGGGCCAATTTGCAACTAATGAAAAACTGTTTTTT.

This clonotype showed up just a few times. This rearrangement joins TRBV20-1 to TRBJ2-3; D not certain. V was clipped by 3 bases and J by 0 bases, with 10 bases between them. The CDR3 totals 14 residues. Germline values: CDR1 DFQATT, CDR2 SNEGSKA (reference sequence). CDR3 sequence: CSASQASSTDTQYF. The DNA of the CDR3 is TGCAGTGCTAGTCAAGCGTCTAGCACAGATACGCAGTATTTT.

This clonotype was detected ten times or more. V usage is TRBV27 and J usage is TRBJ2-5; a possible D gene is TRBD1 (5 bases). The CDR3 sequence is 14 residues long. Trimming removed 3 bases at V and 4 bases at J, with 12 bases between. Germline values: CDR1 MNHEY, CDR2 SMNVEV (reference sequence). CDR3 protein: CASSFNRLGETQYF. The CDR3 DNA reads as TGTGCCAGCAGTTTTAACAGGTTGGGAGAGACCCAGTACTTC.

This clonotype appeared many times. This rearrangement joins TRBV14 to TRBJ2-5; D is tentatively TRBD1 or TRBD2 (5 bases each). From germline, CDR1 is SGHDN and CDR2 FVKESK. V lost 3 bases, J lost 5 bases, and 19 bases lay in between. The CDR3 is 16 amino acids. CDR3 sequence reads: CASSHEWDGRGETQYF. The CDR3 nucleotides read TGTGCCAGCAGCCACGAATGGGACGGACGAGGGGAGACCCAGTACTTC.

This clonotype was detected ten times or more. The rearrangement uses TRBV3-1 and TRBJ2-5; 11 nucleotides match TRBD2. Germline-derived CDR1 and CDR2 are LGHDT and YNNKEL (reference sequence). The CDR3 is 17 residues long. Trimming took 1 base from V and 7 from J; bases not matched to a gene: 11. The DNA of the CDR3 is TGTGCCAGCAGCCAAGCGGGACTAGCGGACGACCGGGGGACCCAGTACTTC. Translating gives CASSQAGLADDRGTQYF.

This chain connects TRBV20-1 to TRBJ2-2, with TRBD2 matching over 10 bases. The CDR3 is 14 amino acids. Germline CDR1 and CDR2: DFQATT and SNEGSKA (reference sequence). The CDR3 spells CSASSGSGTRELFF. The CDR3 nucleotides read TGCAGCGCCTCTAGCGGGAGCGGTACGAGGGAGCTGTTTTTT.

The chain couples TRBV6-1 to TRBJ1-3, with D tentatively TRBD1 (5 bases). Germline V gene lookup returns CDR1 MNHNS and CDR2 SASEGT. V lost 6 bases and J lost 0, with 15 bases in between. The CDR3 sequence is 16 residues long. For the CDR3, the DNA is TGTGCCAGCAGAAGACCACAGGTGTACTCTGGAAACACCATATATTTT. Residues: CASRRPQVYSGNTIYF.

The table lists this clonotype with many counts. The gene calls are TRBV11-3 and TRBJ1-1; 8 positions agree with TRBD1. This CDR3 has 15 residues. Germline V gene sequence: CDR1 SGHNT, CDR2 YENEEA. Losses at the gene ends were 5 bases for V and 0 bases for J; bases not matched to a gene: 5. CDR3 bases: TGTGCCAGCAGCCCCCGGGACAGGATGAACACTGAAGCTTTCTTT. This gives the protein CASSPRDRMNTEAFF.

The chain carries TRBV7-6 and TRBJ2-5; D ambiguous. The CDR3 loop spans 14 amino acids. Germline V gene lookup returns CDR1 SGHVS and CDR2 FNYEAQ. Trimming shortened V by 1 base and J by 5 bases, and 11 bases separated the two germline ends. This chain's CDR3 is CASSLGASKETQYF. CDR3 nucleotides: TGTGCCAGCAGCTTAGGAGCCAGCAAGGAGACCCAGTACTTC.

This clonotype occurred many times. This chain connects TRBV27 to TRBJ1-2, with 7 bases fitting TRBD1. The CDR3 is made up of 14 amino acids. J gave up 2 bases and V 6 bases, and 6 bases lay outside the gene matches. Germline assignment: CDR1 MNHEY and CDR2 SMNVEV (reference sequence). DNA for the CDR3: TGTGCCAGCAGGACCGGGACAGTGAACTATGGCTACACCTTC. Its protein is CASRTGTVNYGYTF.

This clonotype was picked up many times. The genes are TRBV15 and TRBJ2-5; TRBD2 matches at 8 bases. CDR3 length: 17 residues. Germline trimming cut 3 bases from V and 5 bases from J; bases unmatched to any gene: 14. Germline V lookup: CDR1 LNHNV, CDR2 YYDKDF (reference sequence). The CDR3 DNA is TGTGCCACCAGCAGGAGGGAGACTAGCGCGAGAGGGGAGACCCAGTACTTC. Its translation is CATSRRETSARGETQYF.

This clonotype was detected ten times or more. The chain uses TRBV4-1 and TRBJ1-2, with D hard to call. V lost 6 bases and J lost 7, with 6 bases in between. The CDR3 consists of 10 residues. CDR1 and CDR2 (germline): MGHRA, YSYEKL. In DNA form, the CDR3 reads TGCGCCAGCAGGGCTGCTGGCTACACCTTC. Encoded protein: CASRAAGYTF.

The chain has TRBV19 and TRBJ2-1; the D gene is possibly TRBD1 (7 bases). CDR1 and CDR2 (germline): LNHDA, SQIVND (reference sequence). Trimming cost V 3 bases and J 5 bases, with 17 bases left between them. The CDR3 runs 16 residues. CDR3 residues: CASSIQGGYPHNEQFF. As DNA, the CDR3 is TGTGCCAGTAGTATCCAGGGGGGCTACCCCCACAATGAGCAGTTCTTC.

This clonotype was seen repeatedly, ten times or more. The chain is built from TRBV27 and TRBJ2-7, with TRBD2 matching over 8 bases. Germline CDR1 is MNHEY and CDR2 is SMNVEV (reference sequence). Germline trimming cut 5 bases from V and 2 bases from J; bases unmatched to any gene: 11. This CDR3 comprises 16 residues. Written as DNA, the CDR3 is TGTGCCAGCAGTCCGGGAGGGGCGGAGAATCCCTACGAGCAGTACTTC. Its protein is CASSPGGAENPYEQYF.

This clonotype was found many times. The V and J genes are TRBV7-2 and TRBJ1-1, with TRBD1 matching over 10 bases. Germline assignment: CDR1 SGHTA and CDR2 FQGNSA. The ends lost 5 bases at V and 0 bases at J; junction bases unmatched: 9. The CDR3 has 17 residues. The CDR3 here is CASSRRTGGGMNTEAFF. CDR3 nucleotides: TGTGCCAGCAGCAGGAGGACAGGGGGTGGCATGAACACTGAAGCTTTCTTT.

Details on this clonotype: This clone may be a read error of a much larger clone one base away. CDR3 coding DNA: TGCAGTGCTAGAGATCATGGGACCAAGGGTGACACTAAGCAGTTCTTC. As protein: CSARDHGTKGDTKQFF. The V gene is TRBV20-1, the J gene TRBJ2-1, with D tentatively TRBD1 or TRBD2 (5 bases each). Germline assignment: CDR1 DFQATT and CDR2 SNEGSKA (reference sequence). The CDR3 has 16 residues. V lost 0 bases and J 11 bases, leaving 23 bases between the germline ends.

In this sample, this clonotype turned up a few times. V is TRBV7-3 and J is TRBJ2-4; D is ambiguous. Germline CDR1 reads SGHTA; CDR2 reads FQGTGA. V shed 4 bases and J shed 6 bases, with 10 bases lying between them. CDR3 length: 13 amino acids. CDR3 DNA sequence: TGTGCCAGCAGCTCGGCTCTGGGAAACATTCAGTACTTC. This sequence encodes CASSSALGNIQYF. The full variable domain, rest sourced from reference TRBV7-3 and TRBJ2-4, is GAGVSQTPSNKVTEKGKYVELRCDPISGHTALYWYRQSLGQGPEFLIYFQGTGAADDSGLPNDRFFAVRPEGSVSTLKIQRTERGDSAVYLCASSSALGNIQYFGAGTRLSVL.

This clonotype was counted at least ten times. V and J are TRBV24-1 and TRBJ1-2, with D perhaps matching TRBD1 (5 bases). Trimming stripped 1 base from V and 3 bases from J, with 8 bases between. Germline CDR1 reads KGHDR; CDR2 reads SFDVKD. The CDR3 has 14 residues. CDR3 coding DNA: TGTGCCACCAGTGATTTTTCCAGGGACTATGGCTACACCTTC. Its translation is CATSDFSRDYGYTF.

This clonotype was found a few times. The chain links TRBV29-1 to TRBJ2-2, with unresolved D. The germline V gene has CDR1 SQVTM and CDR2 ANQGSEA. The length of the CDR3 is 11 residues. The V and J ends lost 2 bases and 5 bases respectively, with 3 bases between them. The CDR3 DNA reads as TGCAGCGTTGAACTTACCGGGGAGCTGTTTTTT. Translation gives CSVELTGELFF.